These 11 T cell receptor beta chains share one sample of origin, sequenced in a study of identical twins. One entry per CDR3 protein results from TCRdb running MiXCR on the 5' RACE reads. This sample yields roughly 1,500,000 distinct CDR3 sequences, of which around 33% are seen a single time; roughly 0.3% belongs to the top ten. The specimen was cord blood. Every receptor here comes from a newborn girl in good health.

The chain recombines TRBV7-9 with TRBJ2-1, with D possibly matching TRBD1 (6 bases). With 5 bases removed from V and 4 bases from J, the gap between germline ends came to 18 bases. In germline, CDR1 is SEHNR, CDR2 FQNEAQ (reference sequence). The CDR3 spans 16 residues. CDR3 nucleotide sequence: TGTGCCAGCAGCCTCCTACAGGGACGGGATTACAATGAGCAGTTCTTC. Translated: CASSLLQGRDYNEQFF.

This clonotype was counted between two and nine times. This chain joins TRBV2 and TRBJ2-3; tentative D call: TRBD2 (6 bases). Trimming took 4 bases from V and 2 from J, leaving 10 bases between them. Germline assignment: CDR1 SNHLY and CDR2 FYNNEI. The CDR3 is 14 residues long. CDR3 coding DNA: TGTGCCAGCAGTGCGGGGAGGTACACAGATACGCAGTATTTT. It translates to CASSAGRYTDTQYF.

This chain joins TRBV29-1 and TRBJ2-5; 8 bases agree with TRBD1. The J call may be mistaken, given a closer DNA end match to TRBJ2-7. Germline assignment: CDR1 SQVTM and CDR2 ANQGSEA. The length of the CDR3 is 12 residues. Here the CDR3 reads CSVVGQGAEQYF. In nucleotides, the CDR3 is TGCAGCGTTGTCGGGCAGGGGGCCGAGCAGTACTTC.

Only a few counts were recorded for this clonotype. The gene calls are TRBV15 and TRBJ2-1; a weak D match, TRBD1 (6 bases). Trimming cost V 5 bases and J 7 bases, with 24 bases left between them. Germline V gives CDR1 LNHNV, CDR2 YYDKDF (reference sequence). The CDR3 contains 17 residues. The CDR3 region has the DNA TGTGCCACCAGCGCAAGGCCAAGGACAGTGGGTTTGAATGAGCAGTTCTTC. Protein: CATSARPRTVGLNEQFF.

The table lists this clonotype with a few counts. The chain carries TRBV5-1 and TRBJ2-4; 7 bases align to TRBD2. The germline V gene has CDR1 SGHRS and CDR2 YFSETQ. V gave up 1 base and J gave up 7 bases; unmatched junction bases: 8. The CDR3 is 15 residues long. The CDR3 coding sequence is TGCGCCAGCAGCTTGTCGGCGGGAGATGGGAACATTCAGTACTTC. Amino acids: CASSLSAGDGNIQYF.

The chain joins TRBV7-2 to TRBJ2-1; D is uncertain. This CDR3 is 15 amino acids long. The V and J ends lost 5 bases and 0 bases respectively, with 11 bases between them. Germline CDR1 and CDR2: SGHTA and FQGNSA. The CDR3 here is CASSTRLSSYNEQFF. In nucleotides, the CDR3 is TGTGCCAGCAGCACACGGTTGAGCTCCTACAATGAGCAGTTCTTC.

The CDR3 nucleotides are TGTGCCAGCAGTGCCCAACCTGATTCAGAGCAGTTCTTC. Translated, it gives CASSAQPDSEQFF. The chain links TRBV6-1 to TRBJ2-1; D gene unclear. CDR1 is MNHNS, CDR2 SASEGT, per germline. This CDR3 region has 13 residues. Trimming shortened V by 4 bases and J by 10 bases, and 14 bases separated the two germline ends.

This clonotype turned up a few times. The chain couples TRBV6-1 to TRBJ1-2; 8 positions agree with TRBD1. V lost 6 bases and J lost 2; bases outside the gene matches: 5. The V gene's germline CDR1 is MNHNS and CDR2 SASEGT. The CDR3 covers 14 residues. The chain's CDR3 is CASSQWDRNYGYTF. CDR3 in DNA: TGTGCCAGCAGCCAATGGGACAGGAACTATGGCTACACCTTC.

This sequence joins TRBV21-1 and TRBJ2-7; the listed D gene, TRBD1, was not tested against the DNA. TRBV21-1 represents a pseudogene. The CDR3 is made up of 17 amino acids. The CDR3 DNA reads TGTGCCAGCAGCAAAGGGGGAGGGGACAGGGGGATACATGAGCAGTACTTC. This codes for CASSKGGGDRGIHEQYF.

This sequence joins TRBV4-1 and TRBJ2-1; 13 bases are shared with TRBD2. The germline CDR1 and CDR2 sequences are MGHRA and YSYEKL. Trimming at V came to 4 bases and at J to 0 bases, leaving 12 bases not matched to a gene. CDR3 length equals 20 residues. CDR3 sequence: CASSRLPGLAGSSSYNEQFF. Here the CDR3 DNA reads TGCGCCAGCAGCCGACTACCGGGACTAGCGGGGTCAAGCTCCTACAATGAGCAGTTCTTC.

CDR3 sequence reads: CSAAPGQGGEQYF. The CDR3 nucleotides read TGCAGCGCCGCACCGGGACAGGGGGGCGAGCAGTACTTC. The rearrangement uses TRBV29-1 and TRBJ2-7, with TRBD1 identical over 11 bases. The CDR3 runs to 13 residues. Germline V gives CDR1 SQVTM, CDR2 ANQGSEA. The V gene end was trimmed by 7 bases and the J gene end by 6 bases; junction bases not matched to a gene: 8.